This TCR beta chain came from a study of T cell responses to AZD1222 COVID-19 vaccine. Findings and caveats of the study: A reported finding is that nearly half of spike-specific TCRs target unmutated variant regions.

Concerning this clone itself: What it binds is not known.

CDR3 length: 15 amino acids. CDR1 and CDR2 from the germline V gene are LNHNV and YYDKDF (reference sequence). V lost 5 bases and J lost 1, with 14 bases in between. Repertoires were generated with immunoSEQ multiplex PCR, while TCRdb's copy carries only in-frame clones and drops some. The table lists approximately 120,000 clones, 88% of them singletons. The source is an adult who received the AZD1222 COVID-19 vaccine. Sequencing used peripheral blood, obtained 28 days after the second AZD1222 dose. The J gene is TRBJ1-2, the V gene TRBV15, with a tentative D call TRBD1 (5 bases). The CDR3 loop is CATSDRGRDNYGYTF. DNA of the CDR3: TGTGCCACCAGCGATCGAGGCAGGGATAACTATGGCTACACCTTC.